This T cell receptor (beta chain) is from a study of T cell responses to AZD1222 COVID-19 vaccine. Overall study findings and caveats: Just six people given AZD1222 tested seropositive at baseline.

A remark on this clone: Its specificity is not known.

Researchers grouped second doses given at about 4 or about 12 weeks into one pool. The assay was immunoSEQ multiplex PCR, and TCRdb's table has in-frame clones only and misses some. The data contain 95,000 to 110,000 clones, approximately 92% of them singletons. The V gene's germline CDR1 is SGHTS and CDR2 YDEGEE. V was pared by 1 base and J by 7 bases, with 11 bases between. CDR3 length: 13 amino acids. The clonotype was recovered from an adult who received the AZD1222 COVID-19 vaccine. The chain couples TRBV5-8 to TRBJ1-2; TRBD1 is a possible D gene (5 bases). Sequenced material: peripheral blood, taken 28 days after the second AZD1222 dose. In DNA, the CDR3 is TGTGCCAGCAGCTTGAGGATGGGGACTGGCTACACCTTC. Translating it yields CASSLRMGTGYTF.